This T cell receptor (beta chain) emerged from a study of pediatric ulcerative colitis. The wider study: Most patients had pancolitis, and two had left-sided colitis. The study's findings and limits: Ulcerative colitis patients shared more blood-rectal clones than controls.

One to two pinch biopsies were taken from the rectum during colonoscopy. Details on this clone: The antigen is not known.

Sequencing was at survey level. Samples were sequenced at Survey level, maximum 500,000 reads. The data were produced by immunoSEQ multiplex PCR, yet TCRdb's version contains in-frame clones alone and is incomplete. Of around 18,000 clones listed, roughly 70% are singletons. Trimming took 7 bases from V and 2 from J, leaving 13 bases between them. Germline V gene data show CDR1 as SGHRS and CDR2 as YFSETQ. This CDR3 has 13 amino acids. Sample: gut tissue. The receptor was derived from a boy between 10 and 17 years old with moderate ulcerative colitis. This chain uses TRBV5-1 with TRBJ2-7, with a weak D call TRBD1 (6 bases). The CDR3 protein is CASARDTPYEQYF. DNA for the CDR3: TGCGCCAGCGCCCGGGACACTCCCTACGAGCAGTACTTC.